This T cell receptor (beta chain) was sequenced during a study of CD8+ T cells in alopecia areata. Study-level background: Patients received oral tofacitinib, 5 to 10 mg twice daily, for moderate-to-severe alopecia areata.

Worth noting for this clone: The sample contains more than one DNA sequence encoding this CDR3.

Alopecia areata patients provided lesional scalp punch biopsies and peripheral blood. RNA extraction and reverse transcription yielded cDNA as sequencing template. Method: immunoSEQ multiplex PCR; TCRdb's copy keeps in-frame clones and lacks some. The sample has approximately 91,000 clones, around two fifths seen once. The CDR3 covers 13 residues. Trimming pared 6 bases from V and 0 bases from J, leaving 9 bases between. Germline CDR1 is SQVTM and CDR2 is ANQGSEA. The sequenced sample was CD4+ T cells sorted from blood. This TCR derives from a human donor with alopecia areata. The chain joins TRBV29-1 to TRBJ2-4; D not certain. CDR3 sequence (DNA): TGCAGCGTGGCCGGTAGAGCCAAAAACATTCAGTACTTC. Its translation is CSVAGRAKNIQYF.